Described below is a single T cell receptor (beta chain) sequence and its context. The antigen it recognizes is unknown. Base quality data are lacking; no much larger clone is found one base away. The data belong to a study of shared clonotypes between healthy human individuals (dated by TCRdb to the early 2020s). Concerning the study at large: The cohort included a few men and a couple of women between 18 and 49 years of age. Each donor's leukapheresis produced roughly between roughly 0.85 and 9.5 billion PBMCs. To estimate repertoire size and how much clonotypes are shared between individuals, the study performed deep sequencing of blood TCR repertoires from five healthy adults. For each donor, CD4 naive and CD4 memory were each given three plates, CD8 naive was given two plates, and CD8 memory was given one plate. Libraries were prepared and TCR repertoires were sequenced by different laboratories using diverse techniques, in order to increase sequencing depth and limit assay-specific biases.

CD8 naive samples were CD45RO-negative cells positively selected for CCR7, giving a CD45RA+CCR7+ population that excluded TemRA cells. Healthy HIV-negative adults with no recently reported acute infections or vaccinations were included as donors. Only Caucasian adults living in Nashville, Tennessee, USA were represented among the donors. Blood was obtained by leukapheresis, after which PBMCs were separated by Ficoll-Histopaque density gradient centrifugation and cryopreserved in liquid nitrogen vapor phase. Analytical flow cytometry was used to check the purity and quantity of each magnetically sorted T cell population. Each sorted fraction had its genomic DNA isolated and then quantified by UV absorbance on a Nanodrop 2000c. The V end gives up 4 bases and the J end 3 bases, leaving 13 bases in the junction not matched to a gene. The CDR3 runs 17 residues from the cysteine to the phenylalanine. The read is trimmed to its CDR3 DNA, 51 bases read in frame from base 1. CDR1 MDHEN and CDR2 SYDVKM are derived from the germline V gene.

Using the deep immunoSEQ assay, multiplex PCR amplified TCR CDR3 regions from genomic DNA. Extracted genomic DNA from each cell subset was spread evenly across all wells of several immunoSEQ 96-well plates, with each plate serving as a replicate. Each replicate PCR for sorted subsets received roughly 0.2 ug genomic DNA, equal to roughly 30,000 T cell genomes. Purified libraries were quantified with a Qubit 3.0 fluorometer, sized on a Bioanalyzer 2100, and re-quantified with the KAPA Library Quantification kit. Each immunoSEQ 96-well plate was sequenced on its own single-read 150-cycle Illumina NextSeq 550 flow cell. The authors' pipeline ran thus. The immunoSEQ output contained only junctional sequences without quality scores, so filtering could not match that applied to full-length reads. To assign V/J genes and CDR3, sequences were annotated against IMGT germline references using PyIR, a Python wrapper for IgBLAST v1.9. Reads were filtered out if the reads had weak V/J assignments (E-value above 1e-6), no CDR3, stop codons, out-of-frame junctions, or ambiguous translated residues. V3J clonotypes were defined by identical inferred V gene, J gene, and CDR3 amino acid sequence. Percentage overlap between repertoires was calculated by dividing the number of shared unique clonotypes by the size of the smaller repertoire. Three approaches were used to assess repertoire richness: RTK rarefaction, the Chao1 estimator, and Recon v2.1 estimates of unobserved clonotypes. For all TCRbeta clonotypes obtained by the gDNA method from several donors, generation probabilities were computed with OLGA. This immuneACCESS table, as held by TCRdb, lists in-frame sequences with V and J called but not all clones. Of the missing ones, under half trace to an unresolved V gene in checked studies; the others have no known cause. That table is the source of V, J and clone size, and D and trimming were worked out from the DNA. This sample holds about 2 million clones; about 95% were observed only once. The top ten hold 1.2% of the sample.

What the work shows at the level of the full study, not this receptor alone: Larger estimated clonotype richness was generally found for naive subsets than for memory subsets. Higher generation probabilities were observed for clonotypes shared by all four sorted-subset donors than for non-shared clonotypes. When a handful of donors were compared, the shared fraction of clonotypes was around 5.1% for naive CD4, around 3.5% for naive CD8, roughly 2.3% for memory CD4, and approximately 0.4% for memory CD8. Pairwise subsampling indicated that sequencing depth was expected to affect the degree of clonotype sharing among donors. Sampling was limited to blood, and TCR repertoires in tissue likely differ from TCR repertoires in blood. Incomplete sequencing was indicated by rarefaction of sorted-subset datasets, despite the large sequencing depth. The genetic and exposure-history diversity represented was limited by the small number of donors.

This receptor chain uses TRBV28 and TRBJ2-5; 8 central nucleotides agree with TRBD2. Sequenced: naive CD8+ T cells sorted from blood. Sample cell subset or site, as interpreted from the label and publication: CD45RA+CCR7+. The TCR sequence derives from a young man in good health. CDR3 reads: CASSSPDTLGGEETQYF. The nucleotide sequence reads TGTGCCAGCAGTTCCCCCGACACGCTCGGGGGGGAAGAGACCCAGTACTTC.